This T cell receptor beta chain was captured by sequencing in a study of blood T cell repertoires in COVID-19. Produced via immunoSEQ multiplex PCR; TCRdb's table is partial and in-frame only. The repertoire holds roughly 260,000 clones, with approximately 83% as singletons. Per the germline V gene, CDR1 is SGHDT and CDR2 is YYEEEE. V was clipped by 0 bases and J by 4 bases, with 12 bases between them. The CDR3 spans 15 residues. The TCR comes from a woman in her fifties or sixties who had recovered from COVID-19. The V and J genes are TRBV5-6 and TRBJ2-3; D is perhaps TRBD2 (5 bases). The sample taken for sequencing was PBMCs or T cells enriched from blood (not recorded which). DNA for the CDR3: TGTGCCAGCAGCTTGGGGCTAGCCCGCCCAGATACGCAGTATTTT. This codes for CASSLGLARPDTQYF.